This T cell receptor (beta chain) was captured in a study of shared clonotypes between healthy human individuals. V shed 8 bases and J shed 0 bases, with 8 bases lying between them. The CDR3 spans 13 residues. Germline values: CDR1 MNHEY, CDR2 SVGAGI. Positive CCR7 selection of CD45RO-negative cells yielded the naive CD8 cells, and terminally differentiated effector memory CD45RA+ cells were excluded. Concerning this clone: Its specificity is unknown.

Points from the study as a whole: Larger richness was generally estimated for naive than memory subsets.

The deep-level immunoSEQ assay was used. This table comes from immunoSEQ multiplex PCR, and its TCRdb copy is limited to in-frame clones, with some not included. The data show approximately 2,000,000 clones, 85% to 95% seen once. The sequenced sample was naive CD8+ T cells from PBMCs. This TCR was recovered from a man aged 18 to 29 in good health. Some clones in this sample may be carry-over from other donors' samples. This rearrangement joins TRBV6-5 to TRBJ2-1; maybe TRBD1 (5 bases). CDR3 protein: CASARGSYNEQFF. CDR3 sequence (DNA): TGTGCCAGCGCTAGGGGCTCCTACAATGAGCAGTTCTTC.